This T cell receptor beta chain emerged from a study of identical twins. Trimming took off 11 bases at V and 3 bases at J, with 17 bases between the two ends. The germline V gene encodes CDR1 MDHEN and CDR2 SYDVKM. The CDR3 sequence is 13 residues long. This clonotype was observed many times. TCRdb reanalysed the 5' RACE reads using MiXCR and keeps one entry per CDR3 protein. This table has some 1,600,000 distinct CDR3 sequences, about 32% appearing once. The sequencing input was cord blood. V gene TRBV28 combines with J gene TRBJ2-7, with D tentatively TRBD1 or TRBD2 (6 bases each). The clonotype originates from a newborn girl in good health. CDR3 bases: TGTGCCTCCTTGGGGGCTAGCGTCTACGAGCAGTACTTC. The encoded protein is CASLGASVYEQYF. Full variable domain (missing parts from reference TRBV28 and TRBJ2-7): DVKVTQSSRYLVKRTGEKVFLECVQDMDHENMFWYRQDPGLGLRLIYFSYDVKMKEKGDIPEGYSVSREKKERFSLILESASTNQTSMYLCASLGASVYEQYFGPGTRLTVT.